The T cell receptor beta chain under discussion was sequenced for a study of blood T cell repertoires in COVID-19. Study-level background: Acute-phase and convalescent COVID-19 samples originated in the United States, Italy and Spain. PBMCs, B-cell-depleted T cells, or T cells provided the cDNA or gDNA that made up the material.

This CDR3 spans 15 amino acids. With 5 bases clipped from V and 0 bases from J, the junction kept 5 bases outside the gene matches. Germline CDR1 SGHRS, CDR2 YFSETQ. How the authors handled the data: Researchers report that nucleated cell counts were estimated from reference gene primer amplification. Method: immunoSEQ multiplex PCR; TCRdb's copy keeps in-frame clones and lacks some. V, J and clone size derive from that table, while D and trimming were established from the DNA sequence. The sample includes under 150,000 clones, 85% to 90% seen only once; the top ten take just over 3%. Sequencing input: peripheral blood. This clonotype was sampled from an older woman with active COVID-19. This chain links TRBV5-1 with TRBJ2-3; 8 bases line up with TRBD2. CDR3 in DNA: TGCGCCAGCAGGCTTAGCGGGACTAGCACAGATACGCAGTATTTT. Its translation is CASRLSGTSTDTQYF.